This TCR beta chain was found in a study of T cells in Graves' hyperthyroidism and ophthalmopathy. The CDR3 regions of TCR beta were amplified from RNA transcripts. TCR CDR3 regions were first amplified by RT-PCR with HTBI primers. TCRdb itself ran the multiplex PCR reads through MiXCR, one entry per CDR3 protein. Of roughly 100,000 distinct CDR3 sequences in the sample, 47% are singletons; the top ten hold roughly 25%. Germline CDR1 reads SGHVS; CDR2 reads FNYEAQ. Losses at the gene ends were 5 bases for V and 0 bases for J; bases not matched to a gene: 6. The CDR3 runs to 16 residues. This clonotype was counted at least ten times.

Material for sequencing was blood. This TCR came from a man aged 35 to 55 with Graves' hyperthyroidism. This chain links TRBV7-6 with TRBJ2-1; 8 bases are a match to TRBD2. The CDR3 region is CASSLRGGSSYNEQFF. CDR3 nucleotides: TGTGCCAGCAGCCTCCGGGGGGGGTCCTCCTACAATGAGCAGTTCTTC.